One sample yielded the 21 T cell receptor beta chains listed below, sequenced in a study of blood T cell repertoires in COVID-19. Sequencing used immunoSEQ multiplex PCR; TCRdb keeps in-frame clones, though not all of them. Counted here are approximately 70,000 clones, approximately 89% occurring once; the ten biggest clones make up approximately 6.8%. The sample consisted of peripheral blood. The receptors derive from a woman aged 65 to 85 with acute or convalescent COVID-19.

V is TRBV11-2 and J is TRBJ1-1, with 9 bases that match TRBD1. The trim removed 0 bases at V and 6 bases at J, leaving 5 bases unmatched. Germline CDR1 is SGHAT and CDR2 is FQNNGV. There are 15 residues in the CDR3. The CDR3 loop reads CASSLEGTGRSEAFF. The CDR3 region has the DNA TGTGCCAGCAGCTTAGAAGGGACAGGGAGGTCTGAAGCTTTCTTT.

The chain carries TRBV5-1 and TRBJ1-3; perhaps TRBD1 as D (5 bases). The V and J ends lost 0 bases and 4 bases respectively, with 8 bases between them. CDR3 length: 14 residues. CDR1 is SGHRS, CDR2 YFSETQ, per germline. The CDR3 sequence: CASSLEQGGNTIYF. CDR3 coding DNA: TGCGCCAGCAGCTTGGAGCAGGGAGGAAACACCATATATTTT.

This clone was detected only a few times. The rearrangement links TRBV28 to TRBJ1-2, with 9 bases fitting TRBD1. Germline CDR1 is MDHEN and CDR2 is SYDVKM. V shed 5 bases and J 5 bases; nucleotides not matched to a gene: 12. The CDR3 totals 16 residues. CDR3 region: CASSLPGQGRIYGYTF. DNA of the CDR3: TGTGCCAGCAGTCTCCCGGGACAGGGCAGAATTTATGGCTACACCTTC.

This clone was recorded only once. This chain joins TRBV28 and TRBJ1-5, with 7 positions matching TRBD1. The CDR3 consists of 14 residues. CDR1 is MDHEN, CDR2 SYDVKM, per germline. V was clipped by 5 bases and J by 4 bases; unmatched bases: 5. The DNA of the CDR3 is TGTGCCAGCAGTCCCGGGACAGTAAATCAGCCCCAGCATTTT. This sequence encodes CASSPGTVNQPQHF.

The rearrangement uses TRBV7-9 and TRBJ1-2; D might be TRBD1 (6 bases). CDR3 length: 13 amino acids. Germline V gene sequence: CDR1 SEHNR, CDR2 FQNEAQ (reference sequence). V lost 4 bases to trimming and J lost 4 bases, with 10 bases between them. The CDR3 loop reads CASSSGQPYGYTF. The CDR3 DNA reads TGTGCCAGCAGCTCCGGACAGCCCTATGGCTACACCTTC.

The chain joins TRBV28 to TRBJ2-7; TRBD1 is a possible D gene (6 bases). Per germline, CDR1 MDHEN and CDR2 SYDVKM. CDR3 length: 12 amino acids. V gave up 7 bases and J gave up 0 bases, with 7 bases separating them. The CDR3 here is CASTRGSYEQYF. CDR3 nucleotides: TGTGCCAGCACCAGGGGCTCCTACGAGCAGTACTTC.

The gene calls are TRBV2 and TRBJ2-1, with TRBD2 matching over 13 bases. Germline V gene lookup returns CDR1 SNHLY and CDR2 FYNNEI. V gave up 6 bases and J gave up 5 bases; unmatched junction bases: 4. The CDR3 extends over 15 amino acids. In DNA, the CDR3 is TGTGCCAGCAGGGCGGGACTAGCGGGACACAATGAGCAGTTCTTC. Amino acid sequence: CASRAGLAGHNEQFF.

V gene TRBV14 combines with J gene TRBJ2-7; perhaps TRBD1 as D (6 bases). This CDR3 region has 14 residues. CDR1 and CDR2 (germline): SGHDN, FVKESK. Trimming stripped 4 bases from V and 0 bases from J, with 10 bases between. DNA for the CDR3: TGTGCCAGCAGCCCTACAGGGAGCTCCTACGAGCAGTACTTC. Translation: CASSPTGSSYEQYF.

The chain has TRBV11-3 and TRBJ1-1; perhaps TRBD1 as D (5 bases). Trimming removed 1 base from V and 0 bases from J, with 9 bases in between. The CDR3 spans 15 residues. From germline, CDR1 is SGHNT and CDR2 YENEEA. For the CDR3, the DNA is TGTGCCAGCAGCTTAGCGGGGGAGTTGAACACTGAAGCTTTCTTT. The encoded protein is CASSLAGELNTEAFF.

This clone has only one observation. The chain is built from TRBV2 and TRBJ1-5; D not certain. The germline V and J ends were trimmed by 7 bases and 0 bases, with 13 bases remaining between them. The germline V gene has CDR1 SNHLY and CDR2 FYNNEI. This CDR3 spans 15 amino acids. As DNA, the CDR3 is TGTGCCAGCACCCAACAGCCGTATAGCAATCAGCCCCAGCATTTT. Its translation is CASTQQPYSNQPQHF. Full variable domain (missing parts from reference TRBV2 and TRBJ1-5): EPEVTQTPSHQVTQMGQEVILRCVPISNHLYFYWYRQILGQKVEFLVSFYNNEISEKSEIFDDQFSVERPDGSNFTLKIRSTKLEDSAMYFCASTQQPYSNQPQHFGDGTRLSIL.

The chain has TRBV27 and TRBJ2-5, with 11 bases aligning to TRBD2. Germline V CDR1 and CDR2: MNHEY, SMNVEV (reference sequence). Trimming at V came to 4 bases and at J to 7 bases, leaving 11 bases not matched to a gene. This CDR3 has 16 residues. The CDR3 loop is CASSSVPGLAAGTQYF. CDR3 sequence (DNA): TGTGCCAGCAGTTCGGTCCCGGGACTAGCGGCCGGGACCCAGTACTTC.

This rearrangement joins TRBV6-5 to TRBJ1-1, with TRBD1 as a possible D gene (6 bases). V was clipped by 2 bases and J by 5 bases, with 12 bases between them. The CDR3 extends over 14 amino acids. The V gene's germline CDR1 is MNHEY and CDR2 SVGAGI. The CDR3 here is CASSYGPQGTEAFF. The CDR3 region has the DNA TGTGCCAGCAGTTACGGGCCCCAGGGGACTGAAGCTTTCTTT.

The rearrangement uses TRBV6-6 and TRBJ1-4; TRBD1 matches at 7 bases. CDR1 MNHNY and CDR2 SVGAGI come from the germline V gene (reference sequence). This CDR3 contains 15 residues. The V and J ends lost 5 bases and 8 bases, in that order; junction bases with no gene match: 11. CDR3 region: CASSLSGGPTEKLFF. The DNA for the CDR3 is TGTGCCAGCAGTCTTTCAGGGGGGCCAACGGAAAAACTGTTTTTT.

This chain connects TRBV28 to TRBJ1-1; no clear D gene. Trimming took off 3 bases at V and 6 bases at J, with 11 bases between the two ends. CDR3 length: 13 residues. Germline V gives CDR1 MDHEN, CDR2 SYDVKM. The CDR3 protein is CASSFLHTAEAFF. In DNA, the CDR3 is TGTGCCAGCAGTTTTTTACATACCGCTGAAGCTTTCTTT. Filled out from reference TRBV28 and TRBJ1-1, the complete variable domain reads DVKVTQSSRYLVKRTGEKVFLECVQDMDHENMFWYRQDPGLGLRLIYFSYDVKMKEKGDIPEGYSVSREKKERFSLILESASTNQTSMYLCASSFLHTAEAFFGQGTRLTVV.

This clone has only a few counts. The J gene is TRBJ2-7, the V gene TRBV28; TRBD1 is a possible D gene (6 bases). From germline, CDR1 is MDHEN and CDR2 SYDVKM. The CDR3 runs 14 residues. Trimming pared 6 bases from V and 2 bases from J, leaving 14 bases between. CDR3 bases: TGTGCCAGCAGCGCAGGGGACAAGCCCTACGAGCAGTACTTC. Encoded protein: CASSAGDKPYEQYF.

V is TRBV28 and J is TRBJ1-1; D is perhaps TRBD1 (5 bases). Germline CDR1 is MDHEN and CDR2 is SYDVKM. V lost 7 bases and J lost 7, with 16 bases in between. The CDR3 is 13 amino acids. CDR3 DNA sequence: TGTGCCAGCACCCTTCCTAGGGGCAGTGAAGCTTTCTTT. Residues: CASTLPRGSEAFF.

This chain connects TRBV23-1 to TRBJ1-1; tentatively, D is TRBD1 (6 bases). TRBV23-1 is filed as an ORF, its function uncertain. Trimming stripped 1 base from V and 1 base from J, with 10 bases between. The CDR3 extends over 15 amino acids. CDR3 in DNA: TGCGCCAGCAGTCAATTTGGGGGCGGGAACACTGAAGCTTTCTTT. It specifies CASSQFGGGNTEAFF.

The rearrangement uses TRBV7-9 and TRBJ1-5; D might be TRBD1 (5 bases). Germline V gene lookup returns CDR1 SEHNR and CDR2 FQNEAQ (reference sequence). V shed 5 bases and J shed 11 bases, with 19 bases lying between them. This CDR3 region has 14 residues. The CDR3 nucleotides read TGTGCCAGCAGCCTCCGGGACGGACTAACCGCCCAGCATTTT. Translating it yields CASSLRDGLTAQHF.

V usage is TRBV5-1 and J usage is TRBJ1-1; D uncertain. The CDR3 runs 14 residues. Germline V gives CDR1 SGHRS, CDR2 YFSETQ. Between the trimmed V and J ends, which lost 1 base and 0 bases, there was a span of 7 bases. This CDR3 reads CASSLPGMNTEAFF. The DNA of the CDR3 is TGCGCCAGCAGCTTGCCGGGGATGAACACTGAAGCTTTCTTT.

This chain joins TRBV5-1 and TRBJ2-5; TRBD1 is a possible D gene (6 bases). Trimming pared 3 bases from V and 5 bases from J, leaving 8 bases between. The germline V gene has CDR1 SGHRS and CDR2 YFSETQ. The CDR3 runs 12 residues. The CDR3 is CASSYDRETQYF. The CDR3 DNA is TGCGCCAGCAGCTATGACAGGGAGACCCAGTACTTC.

The chain carries TRBV7-2 and TRBJ1-5; D gene uncertain. The CDR3 runs to 14 residues. V was clipped by 7 bases and J by 2 bases, with 12 bases between them. Per the germline V gene, CDR1 is SGHTA and CDR2 is FQGNSA. The CDR3 DNA is TGTGCCAGCAAGCTAACCGGAGGCAATCAGCCCCAGCATTTT. Amino acids: CASKLTGGNQPQHF.